This TCR beta chain was documented in a study of shared clonotypes between healthy human individuals. As for the study in general: Three men and two women, aged 18 to 49, were donors.

The CDR3 length is 13 residues. V lost 10 bases, J lost 1 base, and 10 bases lay in between. CDR1 and CDR2 (germline): MGHRA, YSYEKL. Per the original methods: Junction-only sequences produced by ImmunoSEQ had no quality scores, so filtering differed. Produced via immunoSEQ multiplex PCR; TCRdb's table is partial and in-frame only. V, J and clone size are taken as reported in that table, and D and trimming were inferred from the DNA itself. Counted here are 450,000 to 500,000 clones, more than 65% occurring once; the ten biggest clones make up roughly 13%. The chain uses TRBV4-1 and TRBJ2-2; D unresolved. The material sequenced was PBMCs. This TCR came from a woman aged 40 to 49 in good health. Some clones in this sample may be carry-over from other donors' samples. CDR3 in DNA: TGCGCCACTTTGGACCAGAACACCGGGGAGCTGTTTTTT. Translation gives CATLDQNTGELFF.